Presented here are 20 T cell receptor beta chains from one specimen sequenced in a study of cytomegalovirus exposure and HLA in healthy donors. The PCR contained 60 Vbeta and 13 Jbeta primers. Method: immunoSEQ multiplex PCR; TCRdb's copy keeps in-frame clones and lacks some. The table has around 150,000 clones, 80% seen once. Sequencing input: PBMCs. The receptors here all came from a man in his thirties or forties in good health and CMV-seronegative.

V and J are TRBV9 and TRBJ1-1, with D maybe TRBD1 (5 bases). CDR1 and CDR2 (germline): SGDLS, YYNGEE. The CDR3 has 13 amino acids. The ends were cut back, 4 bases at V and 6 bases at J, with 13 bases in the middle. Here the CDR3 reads CASSPNGGPEAFF. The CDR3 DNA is TGTGCCAGCAGCCCCAACGGGGGTCCTGAAGCTTTCTTT.

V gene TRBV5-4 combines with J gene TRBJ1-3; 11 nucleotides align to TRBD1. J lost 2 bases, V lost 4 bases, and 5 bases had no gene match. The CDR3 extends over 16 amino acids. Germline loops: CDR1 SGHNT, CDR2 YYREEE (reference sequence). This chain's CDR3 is CASSTGQGATGNTIYF. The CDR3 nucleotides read TGTGCCAGCAGCACCGGACAGGGGGCGACTGGAAACACCATATATTTT.

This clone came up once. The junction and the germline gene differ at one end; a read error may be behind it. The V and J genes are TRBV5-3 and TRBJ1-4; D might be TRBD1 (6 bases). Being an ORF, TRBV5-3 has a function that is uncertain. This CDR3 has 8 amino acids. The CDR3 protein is CARNGGGF. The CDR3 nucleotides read TGTGCCAGAAACGGGGGGGGCTTT.

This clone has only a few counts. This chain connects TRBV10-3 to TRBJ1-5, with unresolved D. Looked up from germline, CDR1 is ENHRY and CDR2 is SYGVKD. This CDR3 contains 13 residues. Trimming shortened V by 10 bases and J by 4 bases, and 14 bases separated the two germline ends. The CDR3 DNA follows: TGTGCCACCCACGAGGAAAGGAATCAGCCCCAGCATTTT. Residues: CATHEERNQPQHF.

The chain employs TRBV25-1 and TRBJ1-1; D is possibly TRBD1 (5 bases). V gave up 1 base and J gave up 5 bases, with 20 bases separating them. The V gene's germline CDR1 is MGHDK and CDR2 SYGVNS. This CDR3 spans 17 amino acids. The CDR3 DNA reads TGTGCCAGCAGTGAATCAGGGACGGGACGGCGGGGAACTGAAGCTTTCTTT. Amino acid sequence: CASSESGTGRRGTEAFF.

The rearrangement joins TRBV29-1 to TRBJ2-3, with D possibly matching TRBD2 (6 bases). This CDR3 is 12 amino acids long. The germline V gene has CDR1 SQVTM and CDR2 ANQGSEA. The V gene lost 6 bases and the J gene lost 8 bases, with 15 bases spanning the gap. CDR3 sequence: CSVADWEVTQYF. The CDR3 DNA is TGCAGCGTGGCTGACTGGGAGGTTACGCAGTATTTT.

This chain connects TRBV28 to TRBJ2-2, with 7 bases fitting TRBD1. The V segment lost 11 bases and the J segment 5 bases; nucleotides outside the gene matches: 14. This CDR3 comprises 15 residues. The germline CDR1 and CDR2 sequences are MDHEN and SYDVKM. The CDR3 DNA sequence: TGTGCCTCCTCACAGACAGGGTGGGAAACCGGGGAGCTGTTTTTT. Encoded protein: CASSQTGWETGELFF.

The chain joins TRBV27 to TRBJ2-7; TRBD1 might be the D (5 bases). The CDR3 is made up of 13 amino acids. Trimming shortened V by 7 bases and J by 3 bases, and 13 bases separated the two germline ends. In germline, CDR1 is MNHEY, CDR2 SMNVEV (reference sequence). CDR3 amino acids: CASKDPGFYEQYF. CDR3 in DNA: TGTGCCAGCAAGGACCCAGGGTTCTACGAGCAGTACTTC.

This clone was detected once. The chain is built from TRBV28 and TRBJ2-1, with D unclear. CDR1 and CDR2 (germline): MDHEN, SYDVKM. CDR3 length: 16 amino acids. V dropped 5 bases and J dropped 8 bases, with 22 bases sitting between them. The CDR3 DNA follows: TGTGCCAGCAGTCCCCCCAGAACCCCAGTTTTGGATGAGCAGTTCTTC. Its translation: CASSPPRTPVLDEQFF. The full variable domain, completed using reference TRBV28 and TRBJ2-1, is DVKVTQSSRYLVKRTGEKVFLECVQDMDHENMFWYRQDPGLGLRLIYFSYDVKMKEKGDIPEGYSVSREKKERFSLILESASTNQTSMYLCASSPPRTPVLDEQFFGPGTRLTVL.

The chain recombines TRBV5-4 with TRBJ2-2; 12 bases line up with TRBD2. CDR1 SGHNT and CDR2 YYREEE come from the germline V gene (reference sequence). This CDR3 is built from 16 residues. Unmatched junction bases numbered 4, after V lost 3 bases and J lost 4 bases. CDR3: CASSSSGGAVTGELFF. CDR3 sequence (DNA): TGTGCCAGCAGCTCTAGCGGGGGGGCCGTCACCGGGGAGCTGTTTTTT.

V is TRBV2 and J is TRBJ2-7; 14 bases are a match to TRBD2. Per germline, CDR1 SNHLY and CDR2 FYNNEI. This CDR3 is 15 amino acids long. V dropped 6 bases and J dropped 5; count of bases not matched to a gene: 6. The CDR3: CASRDAGLAGDEQYF. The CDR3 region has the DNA TGTGCCAGCAGAGACGCGGGACTAGCGGGGGACGAGCAGTACTTC.

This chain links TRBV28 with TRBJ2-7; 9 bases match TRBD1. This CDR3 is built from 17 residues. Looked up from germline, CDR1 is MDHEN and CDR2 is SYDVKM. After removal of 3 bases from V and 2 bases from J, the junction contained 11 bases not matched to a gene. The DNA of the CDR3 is TGTGCCAGCAGTTTTACTTACAGGGGGCGCCCCACCTACGAGCAGTACTTC. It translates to CASSFTYRGRPTYEQYF.

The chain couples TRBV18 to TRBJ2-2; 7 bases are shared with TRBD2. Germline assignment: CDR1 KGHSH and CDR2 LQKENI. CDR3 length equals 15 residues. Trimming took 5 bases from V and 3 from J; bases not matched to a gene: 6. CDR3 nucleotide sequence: TGTGCCAGCTCAAGAGCGGGGAGCGACACCGGGGAGCTGTTTTTT. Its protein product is CASSRAGSDTGELFF.

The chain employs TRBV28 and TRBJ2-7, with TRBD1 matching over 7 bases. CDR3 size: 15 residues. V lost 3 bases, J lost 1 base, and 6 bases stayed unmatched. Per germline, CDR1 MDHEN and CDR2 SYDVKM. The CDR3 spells CASSLDRWGSYEQYF. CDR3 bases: TGTGCCAGCAGTTTGGACAGGTGGGGATCCTACGAGCAGTACTTC.

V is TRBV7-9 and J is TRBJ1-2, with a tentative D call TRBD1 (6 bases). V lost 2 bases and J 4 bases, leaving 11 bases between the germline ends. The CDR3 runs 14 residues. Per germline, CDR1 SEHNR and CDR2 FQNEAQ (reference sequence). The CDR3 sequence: CASSLPTGSYGYTF. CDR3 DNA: TGTGCCAGCAGCTTACCGACAGGCTCCTATGGCTACACCTTC. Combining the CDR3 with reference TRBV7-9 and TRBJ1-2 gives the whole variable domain DTGVSQNPRHKITKRGQNVTFRCDPISEHNRLYWYRQTLGQGPEFLTYFQNEAQLEKSRLLSDRFSAERPKGSFSTLEIQRTEQGDSAMYLCASSLPTGSYGYTFGSGTRLTVV.

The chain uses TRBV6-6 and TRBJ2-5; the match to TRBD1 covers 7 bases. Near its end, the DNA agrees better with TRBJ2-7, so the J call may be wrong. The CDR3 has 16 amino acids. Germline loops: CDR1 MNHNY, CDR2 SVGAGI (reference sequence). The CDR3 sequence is CATAFPTQQGIGEQYF. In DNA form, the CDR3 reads TGTGCCACCGCGTTCCCTACACAACAGGGGATCGGCGAGCAGTACTTC.

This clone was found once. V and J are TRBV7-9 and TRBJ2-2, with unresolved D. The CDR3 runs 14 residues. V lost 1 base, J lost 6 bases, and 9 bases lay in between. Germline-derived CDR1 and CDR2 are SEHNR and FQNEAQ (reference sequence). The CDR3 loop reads CASSLGSYAGELFF. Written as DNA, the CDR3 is TGTGCCAGCAGCTTAGGGAGCTACGCCGGGGAGCTGTTTTTT. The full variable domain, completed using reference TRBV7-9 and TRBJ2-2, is DTGVSQNPRHKITKRGQNVTFRCDPISEHNRLYWYRQTLGQGPEFLTYFQNEAQLEKSRLLSDRFSAERPKGSFSTLEIQRTEQGDSAMYLCASSLGSYAGELFFGEGSRLTVL.

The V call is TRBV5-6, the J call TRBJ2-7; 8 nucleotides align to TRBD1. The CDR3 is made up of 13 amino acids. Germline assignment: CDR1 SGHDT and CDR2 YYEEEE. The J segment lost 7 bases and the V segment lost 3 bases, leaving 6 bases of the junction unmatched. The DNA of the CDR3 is TGTGCCAGCAGCTCTTTGACAGGGGAAGAGCAGTACTTC. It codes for CASSSLTGEEQYF.

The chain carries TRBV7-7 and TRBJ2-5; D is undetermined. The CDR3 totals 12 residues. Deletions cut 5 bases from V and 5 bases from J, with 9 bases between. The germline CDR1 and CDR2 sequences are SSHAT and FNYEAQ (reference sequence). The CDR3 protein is CASSAVRETQYF. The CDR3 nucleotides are TGTGCCAGCAGCGCTGTCCGGGAGACCCAGTACTTC.

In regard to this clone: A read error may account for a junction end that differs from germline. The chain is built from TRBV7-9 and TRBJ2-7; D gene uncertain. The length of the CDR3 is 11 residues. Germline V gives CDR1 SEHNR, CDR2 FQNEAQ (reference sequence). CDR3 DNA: TGTTCCAGCAGCTCGCGATACGAGCAGTACTTC. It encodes CSSSSRYEQYF.